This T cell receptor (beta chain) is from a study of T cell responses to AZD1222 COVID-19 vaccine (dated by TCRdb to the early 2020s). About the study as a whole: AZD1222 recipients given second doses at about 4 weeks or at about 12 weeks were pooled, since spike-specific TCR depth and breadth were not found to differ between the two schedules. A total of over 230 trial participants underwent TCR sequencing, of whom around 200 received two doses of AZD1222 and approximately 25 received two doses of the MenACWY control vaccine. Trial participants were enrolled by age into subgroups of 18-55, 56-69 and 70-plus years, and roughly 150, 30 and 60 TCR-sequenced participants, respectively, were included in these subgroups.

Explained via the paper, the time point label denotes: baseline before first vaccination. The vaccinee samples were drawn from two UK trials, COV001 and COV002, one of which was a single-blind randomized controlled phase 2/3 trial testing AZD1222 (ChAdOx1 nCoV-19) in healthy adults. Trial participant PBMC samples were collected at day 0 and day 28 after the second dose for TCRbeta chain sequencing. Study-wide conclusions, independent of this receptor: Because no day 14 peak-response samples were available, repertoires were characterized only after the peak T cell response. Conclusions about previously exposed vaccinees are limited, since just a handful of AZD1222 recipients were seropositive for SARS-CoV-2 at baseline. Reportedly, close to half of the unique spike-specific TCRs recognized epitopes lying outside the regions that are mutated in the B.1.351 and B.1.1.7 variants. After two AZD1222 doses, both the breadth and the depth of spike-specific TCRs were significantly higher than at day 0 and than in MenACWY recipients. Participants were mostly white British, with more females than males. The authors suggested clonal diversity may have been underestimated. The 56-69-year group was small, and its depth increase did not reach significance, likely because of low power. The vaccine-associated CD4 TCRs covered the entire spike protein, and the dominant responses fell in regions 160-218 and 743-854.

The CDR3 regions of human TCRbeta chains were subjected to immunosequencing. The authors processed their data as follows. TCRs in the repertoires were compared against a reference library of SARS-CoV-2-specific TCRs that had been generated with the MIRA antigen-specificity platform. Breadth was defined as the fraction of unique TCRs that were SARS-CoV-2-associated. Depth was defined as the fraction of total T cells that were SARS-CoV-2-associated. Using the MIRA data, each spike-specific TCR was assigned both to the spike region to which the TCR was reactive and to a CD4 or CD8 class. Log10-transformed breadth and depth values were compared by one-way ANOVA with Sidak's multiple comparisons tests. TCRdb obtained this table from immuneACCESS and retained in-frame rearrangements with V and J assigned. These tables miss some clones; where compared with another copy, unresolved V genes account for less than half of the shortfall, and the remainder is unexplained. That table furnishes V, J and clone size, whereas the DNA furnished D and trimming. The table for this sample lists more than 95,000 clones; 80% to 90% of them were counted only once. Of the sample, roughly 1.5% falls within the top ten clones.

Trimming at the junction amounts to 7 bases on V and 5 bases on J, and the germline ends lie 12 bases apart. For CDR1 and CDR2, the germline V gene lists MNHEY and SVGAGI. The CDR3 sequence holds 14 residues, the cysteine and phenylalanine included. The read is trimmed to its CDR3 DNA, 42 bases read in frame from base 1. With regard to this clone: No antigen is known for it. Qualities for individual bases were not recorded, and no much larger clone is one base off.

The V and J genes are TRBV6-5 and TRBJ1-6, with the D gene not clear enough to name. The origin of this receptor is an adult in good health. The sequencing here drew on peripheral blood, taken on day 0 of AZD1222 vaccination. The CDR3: CASTPARNNSPLHF. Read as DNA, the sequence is TGTGCCAGCACCCCGGCAAGGAATAATTCACCCCTCCACTTT.